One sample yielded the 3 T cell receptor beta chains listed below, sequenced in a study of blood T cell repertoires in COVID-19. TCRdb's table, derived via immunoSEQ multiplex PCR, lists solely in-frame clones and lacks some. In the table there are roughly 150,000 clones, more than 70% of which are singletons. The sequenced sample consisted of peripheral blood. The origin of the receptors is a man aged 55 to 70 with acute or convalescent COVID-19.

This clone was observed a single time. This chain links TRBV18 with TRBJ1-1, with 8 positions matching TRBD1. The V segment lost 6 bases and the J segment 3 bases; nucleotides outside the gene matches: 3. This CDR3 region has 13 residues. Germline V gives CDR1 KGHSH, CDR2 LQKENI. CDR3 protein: CASSQGADTEAFF. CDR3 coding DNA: TGTGCCAGCTCCCAGGGGGCAGACACTGAAGCTTTCTTT.

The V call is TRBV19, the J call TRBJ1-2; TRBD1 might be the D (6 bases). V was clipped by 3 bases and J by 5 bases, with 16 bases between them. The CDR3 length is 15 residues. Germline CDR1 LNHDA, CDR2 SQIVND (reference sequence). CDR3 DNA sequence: TGTGCCAGTAGTATCGCACGTAGGGGGACGTATGGCTACACCTTC. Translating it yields CASSIARRGTYGYTF.

CDR3 coding DNA: TGTGCCAGCCGGGGTAAGGACACTGAAGCTTTCTTT. It is translated as CASRGKDTEAFF. The V call is TRBV7-6, the J call TRBJ1-1; no firm D call. The germline CDR1 and CDR2 sequences are SGHVS and FNYEAQ. CDR3 length: 12 residues. V lost 8 bases to trimming and J lost 3 bases, with 10 bases between them.